These 12 T cell receptor beta chains were all obtained from the same sample, sequenced in a study of T cells in Graves' hyperthyroidism and ophthalmopathy. Amplified TCR beta CDR3 regions derived from RNA transcripts. First-round RT-PCR targeting the TCR CDR3 was performed with the HTBI primer set. MiXCR, run by TCRdb on the multiplex PCR reads, gives a single entry per CDR3 protein. Of approximately 600,000 distinct CDR3 sequences in the sample, 12% to 15% were seen once. Sequences were obtained from blood. These receptors all stem from a young woman with Graves' ophthalmopathy.

The chain links TRBV5-1 to TRBJ1-6; D is uncertain. Germline assignment: CDR1 SGHRS and CDR2 YFSETQ. Trimming left V 4 bases short and J 9 bases short, with 14 bases between. This CDR3 is 14 amino acids long. The CDR3 protein is CASSLPEGGSPLHF. The CDR3 coding sequence is TGCGCCAGCAGCCTCCCCGAGGGAGGTTCACCCCTCCACTTT.

The sample holds many counts of this clonotype. The chain carries TRBV7-9 and TRBJ2-7, with D maybe TRBD2 (5 bases). The CDR3 contains 16 residues. Looked up from germline, CDR1 is SEHNR and CDR2 is FQNEAQ (reference sequence). V gave up 5 bases and J gave up 5 bases, with 22 bases separating them. CDR3 amino acids: CASSPRAGKNPHEQYF. The CDR3 coding sequence is TGTGCCAGCAGCCCCCGTGCCGGGAAAAACCCCCACGAGCAGTACTTC.

This clonotype was observed a few times. An end of the junction differs from the germline gene, which may be a read error. The genes are TRBV9 and TRBJ2-1, with 9 positions matching TRBD2. Germline V gene data show CDR1 as SGDLS and CDR2 as YYNGEE. The CDR3 runs 16 residues. The CDR3 DNA reads as TGTGCCAGCACCGTAGTGGCGGGAGGGCCCTACAATGAGCAGTTCTTC. Protein: CASTVVAGGPYNEQFF.

The chain uses TRBV19 and TRBJ2-2; either TRBD1 or TRBD2 may fit D (5 bases each). Germline lookup yields CDR1 LNHDA and CDR2 SQIVND (reference sequence). There are 13 residues in the CDR3. Between the trimmed V and J ends, which lost 3 bases and 5 bases, there was a span of 7 bases. The CDR3 sequence is CASSIWGTGELFF. DNA for the CDR3: TGTGCCAGTAGTATTTGGGGGACCGGGGAGCTGTTTTTT.

This clonotype has at least ten counts. The chain uses TRBV6-1 and TRBJ2-5, with D unresolved. The germline gives CDR1 MNHNS, CDR2 SASEGT. The CDR3 length is 15 residues. V was pared by 5 bases and J by 3 bases, with 16 bases between. CDR3 in amino acids: CASSPLPVREETQYF. Written as DNA, the CDR3 is TGTGCCAGCAGTCCTCTCCCAGTGAGAGAAGAGACCCAGTACTTC.

The chain combines TRBV10-3 with TRBJ2-1; the match to TRBD2 covers 10 bases. Germline V gene data show CDR1 as ENHRY and CDR2 as SYGVKD. CDR3 length equals 16 residues. V trimming: 5 bases; J trimming: 4 bases; junction bases outside the gene matches: 8. The CDR3 DNA reads as TGTGCCATCAGTTACTCAACTAGCGGGGCTTACAATGAGCAGTTCTTC. Its protein is CAISYSTSGAYNEQFF.

V usage is TRBV3-1 and J usage is TRBJ1-6; TRBD1 agrees at 8 bases. Unmatched junction bases numbered 9, after V lost 1 base and J lost 7 bases. This CDR3 is built from 17 residues. Germline assignment: CDR1 LGHDT and CDR2 YNNKEL (reference sequence). CDR3 sequence (DNA): TGTGCCAGCAGCCAAGGGTGGTCGGGACAGGCCAATTCACCCCTCCACTTT. Protein sequence: CASSQGWSGQANSPLHF.

The chain employs TRBV7-6 and TRBJ2-2; D ambiguous. CDR3 length equals 15 residues. The V gene's germline CDR1 is SGHVS and CDR2 FNYEAQ. Trimming cost V 0 bases and J 3 bases, with 8 bases left between them. DNA for the CDR3: TGTGCCAGCAGCTTAGCAGTTGCATACACCGGGGAGCTGTTTTTT. Translation: CASSLAVAYTGELFF.

The table lists this clonotype with many counts. The rearrangement joins TRBV12-3 or TRBV12-4 to TRBJ1-1, with D hard to call. V was trimmed by 3 bases and J by 3 bases, leaving 11 bases between them. The CDR3 extends over 14 amino acids. In DNA form, the CDR3 reads TGTGCCAGCAGTTTGTTTTTTGGGGACACTGAAGCTTTCTTT. Protein: CASSLFFGDTEAFF.

This clonotype was counted ten times or more. The chain uses TRBV24-1 and TRBJ2-3, with D maybe TRBD1 (6 bases). Germline-derived CDR1 and CDR2 are KGHDR and SFDVKD. CDR3 length equals 16 residues. V was shortened by 3 bases and J by 0 bases, with 12 bases between the two germline ends. The CDR3 region is CATSDPTGSSTDTQYF. CDR3 DNA sequence: TGTGCCACCAGTGATCCGACAGGTAGTAGCACAGATACGCAGTATTTT.

This clonotype was counted at least ten times. V usage is TRBV4-1 and J usage is TRBJ2-1; TRBD2 aligns across 7 bases. Germline V gene lookup returns CDR1 MGHRA and CDR2 YSYEKL. This CDR3 is 15 amino acids long. V gave up 3 bases and J gave up 4 bases; unmatched junction bases: 6. The CDR3 bases are TGCGCCAGCAGCCAGGCGCAACTAGCGTACAATGAGCAGTTCTTC. It encodes CASSQAQLAYNEQFF.

This clonotype was seen many times. V is TRBV2 and J is TRBJ1-1; TRBD1 matches 7 bases. The CDR3 totals 15 residues. Germline V lookup: CDR1 SNHLY, CDR2 FYNNEI. V dropped 4 bases and J dropped 1; count of bases not matched to a gene: 6. Written as DNA, the CDR3 is TGTGCCAGCAGTGTCCCGACAGGGAAGAACACTGAAGCTTTCTTT. Translating gives CASSVPTGKNTEAFF. Supplemented by reference TRBV2 and TRBJ1-1, the full variable domain reads EPEVTQTPSHQVTQMGQEVILRCVPISNHLYFYWYRQILGQKVEFLVSFYNNEISEKSEIFDDQFSVERPDGSNFTLKIRSTKLEDSAMYFCASSVPTGKNTEAFFGQGTRLTVV.